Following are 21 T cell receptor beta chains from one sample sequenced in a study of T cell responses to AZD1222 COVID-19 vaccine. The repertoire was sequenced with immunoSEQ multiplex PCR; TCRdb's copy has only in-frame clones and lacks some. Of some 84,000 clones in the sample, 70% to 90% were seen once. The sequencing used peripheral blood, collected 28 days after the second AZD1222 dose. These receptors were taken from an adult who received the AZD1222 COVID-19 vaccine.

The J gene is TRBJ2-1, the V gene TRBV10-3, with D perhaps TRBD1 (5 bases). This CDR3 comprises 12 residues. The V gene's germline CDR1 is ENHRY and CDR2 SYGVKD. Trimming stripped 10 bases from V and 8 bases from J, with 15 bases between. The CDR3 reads CASHQGPDEQFF. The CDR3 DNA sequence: TGTGCCAGTCACCAGGGTCCGGATGAGCAGTTCTTC.

The DNA of the CDR3 is TGTGCCAGTAGTAACAGGGGTACCGATGGCTACACCTTC. As protein: CASSNRGTDGYTF. The J gene is TRBJ1-2, the V gene TRBV19; 7 bases fit TRBD1. The CDR3 spans 13 residues. Unmatched junction bases numbered 5, after V lost 4 bases and J lost 6 bases. In germline, CDR1 is LNHDA, CDR2 SQIVND (reference sequence).

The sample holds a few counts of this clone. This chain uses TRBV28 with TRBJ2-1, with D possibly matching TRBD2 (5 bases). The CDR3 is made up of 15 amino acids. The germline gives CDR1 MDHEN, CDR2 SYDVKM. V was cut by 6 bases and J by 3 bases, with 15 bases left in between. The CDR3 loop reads CASRAASTGYNEQFF. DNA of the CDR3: TGTGCCAGCAGGGCGGCTAGCACGGGCTACAATGAGCAGTTCTTC.

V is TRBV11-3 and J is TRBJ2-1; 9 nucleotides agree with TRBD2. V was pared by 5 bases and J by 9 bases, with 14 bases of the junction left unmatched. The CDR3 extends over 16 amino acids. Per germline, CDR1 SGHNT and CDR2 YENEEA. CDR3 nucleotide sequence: TGTGCCAGCAGCCCTAGAGACGGGACTAGCATCGGTGAGCAGTTCTTC. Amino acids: CASSPRDGTSIGEQFF.

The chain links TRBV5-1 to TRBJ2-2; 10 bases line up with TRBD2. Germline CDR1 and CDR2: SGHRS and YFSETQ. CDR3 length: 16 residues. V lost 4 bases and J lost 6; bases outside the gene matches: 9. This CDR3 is CASSPGGSGGPGELFF. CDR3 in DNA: TGCGCCAGCAGCCCCGGTGGTAGCGGGGGGCCCGGGGAGCTGTTTTTT.

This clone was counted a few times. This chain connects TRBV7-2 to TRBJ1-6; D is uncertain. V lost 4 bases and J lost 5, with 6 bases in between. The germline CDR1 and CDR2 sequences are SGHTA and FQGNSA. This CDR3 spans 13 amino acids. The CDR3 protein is CASSSTHNSPLHF. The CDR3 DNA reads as TGTGCCAGCAGCTCGACCCATAATTCACCCCTCCACTTT.

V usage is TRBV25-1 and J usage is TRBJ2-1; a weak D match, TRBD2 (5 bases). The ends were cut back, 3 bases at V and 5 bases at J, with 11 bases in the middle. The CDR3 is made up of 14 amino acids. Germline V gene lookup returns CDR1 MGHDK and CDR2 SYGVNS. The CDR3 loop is CASSEAAGHNEQFF. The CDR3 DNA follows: TGTGCCAGCAGTGAGGCGGCGGGCCACAATGAGCAGTTCTTC.

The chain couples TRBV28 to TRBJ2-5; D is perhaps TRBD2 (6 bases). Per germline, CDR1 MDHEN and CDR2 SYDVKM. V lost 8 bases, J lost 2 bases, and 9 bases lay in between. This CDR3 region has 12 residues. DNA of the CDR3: TGTGCCAGCCTGGGAGGACAAGAGACCCAGTACTTC. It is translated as CASLGGQETQYF.

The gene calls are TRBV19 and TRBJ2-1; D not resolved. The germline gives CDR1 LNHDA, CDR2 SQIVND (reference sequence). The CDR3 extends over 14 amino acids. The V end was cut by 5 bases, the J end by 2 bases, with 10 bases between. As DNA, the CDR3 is TGTGCCAGTAGTCGTCGGGCCACCTACAATGAGCAGTTCTTC. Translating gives CASSRRATYNEQFF.

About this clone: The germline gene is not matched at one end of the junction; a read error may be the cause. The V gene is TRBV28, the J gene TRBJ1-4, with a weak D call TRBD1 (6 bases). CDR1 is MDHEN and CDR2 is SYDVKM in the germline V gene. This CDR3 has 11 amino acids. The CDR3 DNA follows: TGTGCCAGCAGTTCTACGGGGGCCTGGATGTTT. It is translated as CASSSTGAWMF.

In DNA form, the CDR3 reads TGTGCCAGCAGTTACAGACTAGCGGGTTCCTCCTACGAGCAGTACTTC. This encodes CASSYRLAGSSYEQYF. The rearrangement uses TRBV6-2 or TRBV6-3 and TRBJ2-7; 10 nucleotides agree with TRBD2. The CDR3 loop spans 16 amino acids. Trimming at V came to 2 bases and at J to 0 bases, leaving 4 bases not matched to a gene. Germline CDR1 and CDR2: MNHEY and SVGEGT.

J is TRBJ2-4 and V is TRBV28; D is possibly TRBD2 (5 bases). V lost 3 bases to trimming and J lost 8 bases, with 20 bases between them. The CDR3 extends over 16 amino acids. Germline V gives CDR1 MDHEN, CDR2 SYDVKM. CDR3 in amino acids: CASSFGNQLRRDIQYF. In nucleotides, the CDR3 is TGTGCCAGCAGTTTTGGTAACCAACTAAGGCGGGACATTCAGTACTTC.

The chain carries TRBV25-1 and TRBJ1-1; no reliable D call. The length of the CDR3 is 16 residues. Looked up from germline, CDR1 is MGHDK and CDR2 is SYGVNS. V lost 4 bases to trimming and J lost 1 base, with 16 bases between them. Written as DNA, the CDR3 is TGTGCCAGCAGTGGTACCTTCTGGGAGGGGAACACTGAAGCTTTCTTT. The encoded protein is CASSGTFWEGNTEAFF. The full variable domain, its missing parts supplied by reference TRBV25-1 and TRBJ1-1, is EADIYQTPRYLVIGTGKKITLECSQTMGHDKMYWYQQDPGMELHLIHYSYGVNSTEKGDLSSESTVSRIRTEHFPLTLESARPSHTSQYLCASSGTFWEGNTEAFFGQGTRLTVV.

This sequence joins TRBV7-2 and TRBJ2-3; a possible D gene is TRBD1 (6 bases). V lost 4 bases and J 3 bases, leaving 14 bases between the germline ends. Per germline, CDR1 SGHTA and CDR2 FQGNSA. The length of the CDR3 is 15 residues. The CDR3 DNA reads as TGTGCCAGCAGCTCGCCCCCAACAGGGACAGATACGCAGTATTTT. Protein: CASSSPPTGTDTQYF.

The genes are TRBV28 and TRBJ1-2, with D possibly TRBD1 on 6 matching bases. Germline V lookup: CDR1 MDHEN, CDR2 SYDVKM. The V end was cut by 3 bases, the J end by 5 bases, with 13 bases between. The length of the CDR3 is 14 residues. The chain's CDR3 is CASSFGGGGYGYTF. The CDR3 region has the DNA TGTGCCAGCAGTTTTGGGGGAGGGGGATATGGCTACACCTTC.

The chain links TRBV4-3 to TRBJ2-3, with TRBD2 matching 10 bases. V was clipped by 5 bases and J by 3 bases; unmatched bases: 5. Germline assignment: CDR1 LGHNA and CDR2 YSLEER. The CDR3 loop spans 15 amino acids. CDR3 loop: CASSTLAGETDTQYF. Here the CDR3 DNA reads TGCGCCAGCAGCACCCTAGCGGGGGAGACAGATACGCAGTATTTT.

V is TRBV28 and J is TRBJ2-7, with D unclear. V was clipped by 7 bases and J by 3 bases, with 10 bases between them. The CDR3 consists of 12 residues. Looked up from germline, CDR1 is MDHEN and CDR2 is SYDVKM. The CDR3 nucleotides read TGTGCCAGCACCTCAAAACTCTACGAGCAGTACTTC. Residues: CASTSKLYEQYF.

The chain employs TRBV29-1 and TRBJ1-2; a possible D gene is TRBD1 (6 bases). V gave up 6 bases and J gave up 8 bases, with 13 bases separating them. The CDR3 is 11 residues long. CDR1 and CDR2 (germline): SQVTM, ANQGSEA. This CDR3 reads CSVAGVWGYTF. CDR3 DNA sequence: TGCAGCGTCGCAGGGGTATGGGGCTACACCTTC.

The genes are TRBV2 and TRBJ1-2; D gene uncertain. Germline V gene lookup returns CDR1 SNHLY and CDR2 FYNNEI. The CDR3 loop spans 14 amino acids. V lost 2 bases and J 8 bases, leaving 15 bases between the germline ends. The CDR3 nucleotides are TGTGCCAGCAGTGAATCTTCAGCCACGATAGGCTACACCTTC. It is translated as CASSESSATIGYTF. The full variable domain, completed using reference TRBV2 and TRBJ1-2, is EPEVTQTPSHQVTQMGQEVILRCVPISNHLYFYWYRQILGQKVEFLVSFYNNEISEKSEIFDDQFSVERPDGSNFTLKIRSTKLEDSAMYFCASSESSATIGYTFGSGTRLTVV.

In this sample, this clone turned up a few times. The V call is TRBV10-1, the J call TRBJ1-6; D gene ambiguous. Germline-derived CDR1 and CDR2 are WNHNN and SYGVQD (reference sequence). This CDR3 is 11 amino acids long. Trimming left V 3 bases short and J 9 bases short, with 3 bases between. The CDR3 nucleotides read TGCGCCAGCAGTGACGTTTCACCCCTCCACTTT. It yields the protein CASSDVSPLHF.

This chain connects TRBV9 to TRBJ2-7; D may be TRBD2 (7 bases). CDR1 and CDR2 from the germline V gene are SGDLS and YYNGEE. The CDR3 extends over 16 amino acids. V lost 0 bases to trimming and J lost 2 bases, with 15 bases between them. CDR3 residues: CASSVGTRGVAYEQYF. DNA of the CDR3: TGTGCCAGCAGCGTAGGGACTAGGGGGGTGGCCTACGAGCAGTACTTC.